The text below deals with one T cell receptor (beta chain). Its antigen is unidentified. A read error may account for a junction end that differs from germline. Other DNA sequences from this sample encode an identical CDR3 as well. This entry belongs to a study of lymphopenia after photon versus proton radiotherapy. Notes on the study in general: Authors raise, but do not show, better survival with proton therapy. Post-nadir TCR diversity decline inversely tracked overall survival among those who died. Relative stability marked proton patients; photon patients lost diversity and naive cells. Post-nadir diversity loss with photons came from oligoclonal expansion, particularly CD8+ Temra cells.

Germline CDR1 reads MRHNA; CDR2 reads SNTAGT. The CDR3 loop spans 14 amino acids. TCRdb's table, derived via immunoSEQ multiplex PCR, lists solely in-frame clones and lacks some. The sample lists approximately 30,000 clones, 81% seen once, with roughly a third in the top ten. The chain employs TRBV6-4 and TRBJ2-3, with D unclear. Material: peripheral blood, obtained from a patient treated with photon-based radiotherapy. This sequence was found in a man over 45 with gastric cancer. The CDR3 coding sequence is TGTGCCAGCAGTGACGGGCAGTACACAGATACGCAGTACTTT. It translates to CASSDGQYTDTQYF.